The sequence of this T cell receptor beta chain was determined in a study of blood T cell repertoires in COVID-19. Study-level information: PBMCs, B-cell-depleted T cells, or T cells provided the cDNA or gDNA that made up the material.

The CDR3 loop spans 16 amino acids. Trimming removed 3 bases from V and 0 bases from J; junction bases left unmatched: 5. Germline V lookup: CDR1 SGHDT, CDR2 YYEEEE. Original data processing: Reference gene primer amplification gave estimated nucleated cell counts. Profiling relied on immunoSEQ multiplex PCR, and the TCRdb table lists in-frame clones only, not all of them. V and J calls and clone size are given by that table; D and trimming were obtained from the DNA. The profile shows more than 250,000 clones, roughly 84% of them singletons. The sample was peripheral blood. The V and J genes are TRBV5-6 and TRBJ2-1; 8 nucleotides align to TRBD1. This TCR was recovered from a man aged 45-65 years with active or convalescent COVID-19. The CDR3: CASSWDRLSSYNEQFF. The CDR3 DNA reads TGTGCCAGCAGCTGGGACAGGTTAAGCTCCTACAATGAGCAGTTCTTC.